The following is a T cell receptor beta chain sequence with its context. The record originates from a study of sequential checkpoint blockade in melanoma. At the level of the study: Patients were randomized 1:1 to nivolumab-then-ipilimumab or ipilimumab-then-nivolumab first-line. After both sequences, patients received maintenance nivolumab.

The CDR3 extends over 13 amino acids. Germline CDR1 SGHRS, CDR2 YFSETQ. Trimming removed 4 bases at V and 3 bases at J, with 8 bases between. Treatment in this sample: randomized to nivolumab then ipilimumab (arm A) or the reverse (arm B). Patients had received no earlier DNA-damaging chemotherapy. From thawed PBMCs, live CD3+CD8+ cells negative for CD19 and CD56 were sorted. The protocol was immunoSEQ multiplex PCR, while the TCRdb copy is restricted to in-frame clones and leaves out a portion. Of 30,000 to 40,000 clones listed, 84% are singletons. This specimen was CD8+ T cells sorted from blood (inferred from file names), taken from a patient given nivolumab and ipilimumab in sequence. V is TRBV5-1 and J is TRBJ2-1; maybe TRBD2 (5 bases). The sequence was obtained from a human donor with melanoma. This chain's CDR3 is CASSRRGYNEQFF. In DNA, the CDR3 is TGCGCCAGCAGCCGCCGGGGCTACAATGAGCAGTTCTTC.